Here is one T cell receptor (beta chain) with its context. Its specificity is not known. Generated by immunoSEQ multiplex PCR, the TCRdb table keeps only in-frame clones and is missing some. Here the sample spans 66,000 or so clones, around 92% being singletons. Trimming cost V 3 bases and J 9 bases; bases outside gene matches: 19. CDR1 and CDR2 (germline): LNHNV, YYDKDF (reference sequence). This CDR3 spans 18 amino acids. The data stem from a study of OX40 agonist ivuxolimab in advanced cancers. The study's findings and limits: Part of the nonresponder group also had normalized T-cell clonal expansion that was low. Specificity for antigen went undetermined in the expanded peripheral T cells. At 0.1-3.0 mg/kg, partial responders had clonal expansion among the lowest observed.

This specimen was CD4+ or CD8+ T cells sorted from blood, taken in a trial of the OX40 agonist ivuxolimab. The chain joins TRBV15 to TRBJ2-1; 8 bases are a match to TRBD2. The sequence was collected from an adult with an advanced solid tumor such as melanoma, head and neck, liver or kidney cancer. CDR3 sequence: CATSRAPLAGGVTFEQFF. The CDR3 DNA sequence: TGTGCCACCAGCAGGGCCCCCTTGGCGGGAGGAGTCACTTTTGAGCAGTTCTTC.